The T cell receptor (beta chain) under discussion was sequenced for a study of blood T cell repertoires in COVID-19. At the level of the study: Researchers got acute and convalescent COVID-19 samples from the United States, Italy and Spain. Nucleic acid was either cDNA or gDNA, and it came from T cells, B-cell-depleted T cells, or PBMCs.

Trimming cost V 7 bases and J 4 bases; bases outside gene matches: 10. Germline CDR1 and CDR2: SQVTM and ANQGSEA. This CDR3 region has 14 residues. As processed by the authors: Estimation of nucleated cell counts was performed using reference gene primer amplification. The method was immunoSEQ multiplex PCR; TCRdb's version includes in-frame clones alone and lacks a portion of them. The V and J calls and clone size come from that table; D and trimming were worked out from the DNA. The table records 450,000 to 500,000 clones, 80% to 90% of them present only once. This clonotype was obtained from a human donor in a cohort sampled during active COVID-19. The genes are TRBV29-1 and TRBJ2-3, with 8 bases lining up with TRBD2. Sample: peripheral blood. CDR3 loop: CSAEAGESADTQYF. The CDR3 nucleotides are TGCAGCGCGGAAGCGGGGGAGTCCGCAGATACGCAGTATTTT.